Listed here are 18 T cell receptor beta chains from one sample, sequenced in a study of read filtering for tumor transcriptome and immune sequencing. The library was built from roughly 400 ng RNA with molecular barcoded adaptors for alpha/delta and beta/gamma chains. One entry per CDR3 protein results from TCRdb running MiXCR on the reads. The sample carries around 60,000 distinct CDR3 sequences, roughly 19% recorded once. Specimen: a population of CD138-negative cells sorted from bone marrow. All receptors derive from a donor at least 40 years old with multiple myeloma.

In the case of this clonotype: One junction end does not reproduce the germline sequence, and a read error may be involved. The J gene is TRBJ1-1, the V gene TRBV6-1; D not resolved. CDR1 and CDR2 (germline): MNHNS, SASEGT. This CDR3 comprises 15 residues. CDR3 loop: CTSSVREGWNTEAFF. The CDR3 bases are TGTACCAGCAGTGTGCGGGAGGGATGGAACACTGAAGCTTTCTTT.

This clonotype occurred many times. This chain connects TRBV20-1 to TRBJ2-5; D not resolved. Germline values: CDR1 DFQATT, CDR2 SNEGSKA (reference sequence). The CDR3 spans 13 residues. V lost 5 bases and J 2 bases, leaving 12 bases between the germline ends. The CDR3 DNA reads TGCAGTGCTGACCCCCGCCATCAAGAGACCCAGTACTTC. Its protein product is CSADPRHQETQYF.

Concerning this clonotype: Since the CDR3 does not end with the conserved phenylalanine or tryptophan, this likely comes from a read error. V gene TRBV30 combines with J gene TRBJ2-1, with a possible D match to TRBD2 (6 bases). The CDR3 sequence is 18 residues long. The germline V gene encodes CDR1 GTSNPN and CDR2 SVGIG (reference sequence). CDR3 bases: TGTGCCCGGAGTGTAGGCCACCTGCTAGGAGGGAGTGGTAATGAGCAGTTCTCC. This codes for CARSVGHLLGGSGNEQFS.

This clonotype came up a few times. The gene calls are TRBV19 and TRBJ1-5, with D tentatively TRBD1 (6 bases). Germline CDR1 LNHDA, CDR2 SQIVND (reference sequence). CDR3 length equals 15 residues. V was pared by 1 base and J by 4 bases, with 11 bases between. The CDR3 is CASSIGRGGNQPQHF. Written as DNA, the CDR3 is TGTGCCAGTAGTATAGGGAGGGGGGGTAATCAGCCCCAGCATTTT. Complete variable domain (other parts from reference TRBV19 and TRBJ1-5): DGGITQSPKYLFRKEGQNVTLSCEQNLNHDAMYWYRQDPGQGLRLIYYSQIVNDFQKGDIAEGYSVSREKKESFPLTVTSAQKNPTAFYLCASSIGRGGNQPQHFGDGTRLSIL.

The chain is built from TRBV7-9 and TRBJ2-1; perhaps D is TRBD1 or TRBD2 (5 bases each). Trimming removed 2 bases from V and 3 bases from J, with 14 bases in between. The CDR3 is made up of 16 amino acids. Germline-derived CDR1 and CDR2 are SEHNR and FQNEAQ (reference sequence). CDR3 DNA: TGTGCCAGCAGCTTAATCCGAGGGGTGGACTACAATGAGCAGTTCTTC. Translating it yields CASSLIRGVDYNEQFF.

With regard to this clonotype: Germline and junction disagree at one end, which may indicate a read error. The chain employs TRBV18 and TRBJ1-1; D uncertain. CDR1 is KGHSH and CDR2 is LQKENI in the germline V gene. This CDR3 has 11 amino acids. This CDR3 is CASSPGTEASF. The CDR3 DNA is TGTGCCAGCTCGCCAGGCACTGAAGCTTCCTTT.

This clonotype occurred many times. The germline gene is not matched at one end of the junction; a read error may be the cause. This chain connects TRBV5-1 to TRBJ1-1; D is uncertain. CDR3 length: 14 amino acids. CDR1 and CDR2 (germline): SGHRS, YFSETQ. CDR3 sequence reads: CASSLGSGNTEAFF. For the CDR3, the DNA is TGTGCCAGCAGCTTAGGGTCGGGGAACACTGAAGCTTTCTTT.

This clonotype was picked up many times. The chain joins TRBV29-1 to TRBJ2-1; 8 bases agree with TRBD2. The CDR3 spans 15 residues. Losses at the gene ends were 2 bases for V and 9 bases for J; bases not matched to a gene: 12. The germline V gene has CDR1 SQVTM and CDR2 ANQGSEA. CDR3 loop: CSVEIRGGGFSEQFF. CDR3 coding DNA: TGCAGCGTTGAAATCCGGGGGGGAGGCTTCAGTGAGCAGTTCTTC.

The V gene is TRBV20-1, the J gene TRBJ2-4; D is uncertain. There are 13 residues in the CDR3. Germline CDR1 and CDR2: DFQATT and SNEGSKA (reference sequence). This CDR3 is CGGHYRFRNIQYF. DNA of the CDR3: TGCGGTGGCCACTACCGCTTTCGAAACATTCAGTACTTC.

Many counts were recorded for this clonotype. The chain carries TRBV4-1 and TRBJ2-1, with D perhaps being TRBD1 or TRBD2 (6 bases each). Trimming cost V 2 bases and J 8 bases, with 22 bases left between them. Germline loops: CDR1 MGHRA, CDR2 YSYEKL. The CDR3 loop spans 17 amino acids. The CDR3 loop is CASSQLFLGGNMYEQFF. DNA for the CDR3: TGCGCCAGCAGCCAACTCTTCCTAGGGGGGAATATGTATGAGCAGTTCTTC.

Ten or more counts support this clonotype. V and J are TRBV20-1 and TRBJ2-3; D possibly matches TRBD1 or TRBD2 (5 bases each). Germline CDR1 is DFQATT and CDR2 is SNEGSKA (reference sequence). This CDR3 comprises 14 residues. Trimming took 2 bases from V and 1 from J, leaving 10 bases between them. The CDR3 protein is CSARKSGRTDTQYF. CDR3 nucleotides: TGCAGTGCTAGAAAGTCGGGGCGCACAGATACGCAGTATTTT.

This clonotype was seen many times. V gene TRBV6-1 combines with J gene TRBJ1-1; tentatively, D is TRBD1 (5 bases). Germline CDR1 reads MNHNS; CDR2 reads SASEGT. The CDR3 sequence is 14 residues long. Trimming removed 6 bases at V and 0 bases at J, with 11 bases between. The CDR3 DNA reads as TGTGCCAGCAGGACGACAGACCTGAACACTGAAGCTTTCTTT. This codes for CASRTTDLNTEAFF.

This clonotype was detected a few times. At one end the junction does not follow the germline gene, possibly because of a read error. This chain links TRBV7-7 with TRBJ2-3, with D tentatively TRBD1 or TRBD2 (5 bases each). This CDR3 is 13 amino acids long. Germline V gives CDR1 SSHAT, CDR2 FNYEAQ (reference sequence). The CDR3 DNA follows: TGTGCTAGCAGCCCCGGGACCTCAGATACGCAGTATTTT. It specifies CASSPGTSDTQYF.

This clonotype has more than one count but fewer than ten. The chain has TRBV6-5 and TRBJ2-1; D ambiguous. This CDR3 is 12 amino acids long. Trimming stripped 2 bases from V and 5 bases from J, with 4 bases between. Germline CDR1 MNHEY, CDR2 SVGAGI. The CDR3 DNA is TGTGCCAGCAGTTACAGCGACAATGAGCAGTTCTTC. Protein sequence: CASSYSDNEQFF.

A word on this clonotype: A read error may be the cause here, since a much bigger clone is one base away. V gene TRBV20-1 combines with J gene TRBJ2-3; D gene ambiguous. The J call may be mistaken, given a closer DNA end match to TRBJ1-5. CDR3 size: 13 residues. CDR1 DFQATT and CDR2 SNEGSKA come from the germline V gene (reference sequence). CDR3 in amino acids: CSASLLVSDTQHF. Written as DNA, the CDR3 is TGCAGTGCTAGTCTACTAGTTTCAGATACGCAGCATTTT.

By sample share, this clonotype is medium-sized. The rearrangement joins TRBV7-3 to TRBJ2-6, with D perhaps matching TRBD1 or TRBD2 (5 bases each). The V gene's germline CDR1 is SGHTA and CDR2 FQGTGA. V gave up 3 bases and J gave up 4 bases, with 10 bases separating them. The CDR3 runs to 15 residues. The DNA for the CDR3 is TGTGCCAGCAGCTTCACAGGCGGGGGGGCCAACGTCCTGACTTTC. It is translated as CASSFTGGGANVLTF.

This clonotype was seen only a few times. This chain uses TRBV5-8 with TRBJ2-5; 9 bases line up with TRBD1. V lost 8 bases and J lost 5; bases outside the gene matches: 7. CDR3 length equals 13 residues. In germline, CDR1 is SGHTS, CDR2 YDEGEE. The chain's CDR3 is CARGTGRSETQYF. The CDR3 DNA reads TGTGCCAGAGGGACAGGGAGGTCGGAGACCCAGTACTTC.

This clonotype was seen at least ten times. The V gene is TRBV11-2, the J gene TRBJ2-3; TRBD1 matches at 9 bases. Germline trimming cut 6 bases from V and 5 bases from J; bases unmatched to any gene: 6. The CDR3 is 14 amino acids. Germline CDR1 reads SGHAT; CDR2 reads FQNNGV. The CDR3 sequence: CASSKDRGGDTQYF. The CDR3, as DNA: TGTGCCAGCAGTAAGGACAGGGGTGGAGATACGCAGTATTTT.